The source of this TCR beta chain is a study of blood T cell repertoires in COVID-19. Background on the study: In each case, the material was cDNA or gDNA derived from T cells, B-cell-depleted T cells, or PBMCs.

The repertoire was sequenced with immunoSEQ multiplex PCR; TCRdb's copy has only in-frame clones and lacks some. This table has roughly 500,000 clones, 88% appearing once. Symptom resolution, clearance, or two negative PCRs marked the recovered donors of Cohort 3. CDR3 length equals 15 residues. Trimming removed 8 bases at V and 0 bases at J, with 17 bases between. Germline assignment: CDR1 MNHEY and CDR2 SMNVEV (reference sequence). This TCR was recovered from a woman aged 40 to 50 who had recovered from COVID-19. The chain joins TRBV27 to TRBJ2-7; maybe TRBD1 (7 bases). The sample was PBMCs or T cells enriched from blood (not recorded which). The CDR3, as DNA: TGTGCCAGCGGGAGGACAGGTGTTTTCTCCTACGAGCAGTACTTC. It translates to CASGRTGVFSYEQYF.